This TCR beta chain was profiled in a study of early T cells in non-severe SARS-CoV-2 infection. Study at large: The input, bulk RNA from unsorted whole blood, was sequenced, and chains were unpaired.

The germline V and J ends were trimmed by 0 bases and 2 bases, with 17 bases remaining between them. The germline V gene has CDR1 MNHEY and CDR2 SMNVEV (reference sequence). This CDR3 spans 18 amino acids. TCRdb itself ran the 5' RACE reads through MiXCR, one entry per CDR3 protein. The table has roughly 97,000 distinct CDR3 sequences, approximately 9.9% seen once; the top ten hold roughly 4.5%. The chain carries TRBV27 and TRBJ1-3; D ambiguous. This receptor was taken from an adult who was a healthcare worker with PCR-confirmed SARS-CoV-2 infection or an uninfected control (not recorded which). The starting material was whole blood, obtained at baseline. CDR3 in DNA: TGTGCCAGCAGTTTATCAACGGACGGTTACATCCCTGGAAACACCATATATTTT. It is translated as CASSLSTDGYIPGNTIYF.